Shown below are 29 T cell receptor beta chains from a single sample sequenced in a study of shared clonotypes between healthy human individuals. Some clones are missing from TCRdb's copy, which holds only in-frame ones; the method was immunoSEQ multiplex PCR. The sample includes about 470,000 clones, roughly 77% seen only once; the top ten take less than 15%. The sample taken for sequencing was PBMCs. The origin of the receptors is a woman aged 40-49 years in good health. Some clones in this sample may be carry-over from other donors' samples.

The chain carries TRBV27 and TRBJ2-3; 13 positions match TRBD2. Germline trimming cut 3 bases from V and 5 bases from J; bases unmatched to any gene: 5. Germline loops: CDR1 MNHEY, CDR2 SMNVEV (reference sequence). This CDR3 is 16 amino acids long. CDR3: CASSFMGLAGLDTQYF. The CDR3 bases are TGTGCCAGCAGTTTTATGGGACTAGCGGGGTTAGATACGCAGTATTTT.

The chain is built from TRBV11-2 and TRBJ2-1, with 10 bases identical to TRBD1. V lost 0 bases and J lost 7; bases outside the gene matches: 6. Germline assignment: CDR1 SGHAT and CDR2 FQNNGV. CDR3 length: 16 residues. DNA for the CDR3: TGTGCCAGCAGCTTAGATAGGGGGACAGGGGATAATGAGCAGTTCTTC. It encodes CASSLDRGTGDNEQFF.

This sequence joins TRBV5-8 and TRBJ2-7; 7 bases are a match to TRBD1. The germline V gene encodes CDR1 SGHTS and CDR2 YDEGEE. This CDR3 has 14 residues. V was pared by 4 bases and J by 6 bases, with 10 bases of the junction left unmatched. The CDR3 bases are TGTGCCAGCAGCCGAAGATCACAGGGGCTCGAGCAGTACTTC. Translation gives CASSRRSQGLEQYF.

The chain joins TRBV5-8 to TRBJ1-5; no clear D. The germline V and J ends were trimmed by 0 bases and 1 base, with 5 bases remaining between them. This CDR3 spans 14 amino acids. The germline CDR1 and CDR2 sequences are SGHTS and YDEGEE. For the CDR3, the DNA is TGTGCCAGCAGCTTGGACTTAAGCAATCAGCCCCAGCATTTT. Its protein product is CASSLDLSNQPQHF.

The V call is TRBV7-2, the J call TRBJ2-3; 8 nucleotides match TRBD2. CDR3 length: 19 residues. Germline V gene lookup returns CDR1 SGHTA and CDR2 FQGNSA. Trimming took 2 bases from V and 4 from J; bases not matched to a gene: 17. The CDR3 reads CASSLRTTNGGRSADTQYF. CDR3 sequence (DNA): TGTGCCAGCAGCTTAAGGACAACGAATGGCGGGAGGAGTGCAGATACGCAGTATTTT. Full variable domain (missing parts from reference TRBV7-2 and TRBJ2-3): GAGVSQSPSNKVTEKGKDVELRCDPISGHTALYWYRQSLGQGLEFLIYFQGNSAPDKSGLPSDRFSAERTGGSVSTLTIQRTQQEDSAVYLCASSLRTTNGGRSADTQYFGPGTRLTVL.

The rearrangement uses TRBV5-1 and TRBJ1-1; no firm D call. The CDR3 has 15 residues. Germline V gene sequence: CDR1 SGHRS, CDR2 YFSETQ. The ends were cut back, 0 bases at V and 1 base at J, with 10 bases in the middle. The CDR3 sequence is CASSLVSEKNTEAFF. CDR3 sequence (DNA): TGCGCCAGCAGCTTGGTGTCAGAAAAGAACACTGAAGCTTTCTTT.

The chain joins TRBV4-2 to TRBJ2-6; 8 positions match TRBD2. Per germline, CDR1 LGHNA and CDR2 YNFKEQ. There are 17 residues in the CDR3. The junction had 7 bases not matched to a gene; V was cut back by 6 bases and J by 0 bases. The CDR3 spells CASRRLAYPSGANVLTF. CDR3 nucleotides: TGTGCCAGCAGAAGACTAGCGTACCCCTCTGGGGCCAACGTCCTGACTTTC.

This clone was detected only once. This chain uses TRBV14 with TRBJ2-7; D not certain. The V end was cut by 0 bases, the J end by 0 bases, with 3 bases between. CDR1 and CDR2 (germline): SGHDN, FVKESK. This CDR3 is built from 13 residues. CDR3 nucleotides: TGTGCCAGCAGCCAAGATCTCTCCTACGAGCAGTACTTC. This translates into CASSQDLSYEQYF.

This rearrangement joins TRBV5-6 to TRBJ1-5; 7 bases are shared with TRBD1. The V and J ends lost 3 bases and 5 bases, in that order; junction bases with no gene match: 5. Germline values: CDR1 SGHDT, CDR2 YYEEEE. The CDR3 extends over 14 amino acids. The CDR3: CASSYRTGDQPQHF. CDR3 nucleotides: TGTGCCAGCAGCTACAGGACAGGTGATCAGCCCCAGCATTTT.

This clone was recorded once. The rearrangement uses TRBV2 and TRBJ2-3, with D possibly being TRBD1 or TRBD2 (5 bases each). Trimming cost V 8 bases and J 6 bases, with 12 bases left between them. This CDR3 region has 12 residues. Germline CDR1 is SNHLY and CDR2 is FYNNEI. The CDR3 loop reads CASAGTRDTQYF. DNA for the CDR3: TGTGCCAGCGCAGGGACGAGGGATACGCAGTATTTT.

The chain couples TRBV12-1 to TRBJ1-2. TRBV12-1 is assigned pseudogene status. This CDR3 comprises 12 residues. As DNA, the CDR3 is TGTGCCAGCAGTTCTGACTGCAATGGCTACACCTTC. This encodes CASSSDCNGYTF.

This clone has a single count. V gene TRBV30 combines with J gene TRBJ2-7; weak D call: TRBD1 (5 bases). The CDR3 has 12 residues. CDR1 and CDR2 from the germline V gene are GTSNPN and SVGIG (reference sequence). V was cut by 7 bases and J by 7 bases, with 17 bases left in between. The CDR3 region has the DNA TGTGCCTTACTTCCGGTTTCAGGGGAGCAGTACTTC. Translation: CALLPVSGEQYF.

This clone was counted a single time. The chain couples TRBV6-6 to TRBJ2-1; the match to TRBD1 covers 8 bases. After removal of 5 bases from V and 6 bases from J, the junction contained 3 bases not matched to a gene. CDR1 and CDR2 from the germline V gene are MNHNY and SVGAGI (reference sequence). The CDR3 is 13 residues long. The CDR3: CASSETGVNEQFF. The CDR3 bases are TGTGCCAGCAGTGAGACAGGGGTCAATGAGCAGTTCTTC.

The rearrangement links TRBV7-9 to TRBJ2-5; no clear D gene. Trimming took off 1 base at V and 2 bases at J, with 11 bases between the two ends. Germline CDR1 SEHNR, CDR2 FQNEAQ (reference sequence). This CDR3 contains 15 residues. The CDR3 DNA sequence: TGTGCCAGCAGCTTAGGGCCCGGGCAGCAAGAGACCCAGTACTTC. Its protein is CASSLGPGQQETQYF.

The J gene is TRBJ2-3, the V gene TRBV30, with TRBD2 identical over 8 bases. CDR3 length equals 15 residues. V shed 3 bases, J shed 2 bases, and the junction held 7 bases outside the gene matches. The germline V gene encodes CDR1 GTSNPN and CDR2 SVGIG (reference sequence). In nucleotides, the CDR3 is TGTGCCTGGAGGGGGGTAGCGGGAATCACAGATACGCAGTATTTT. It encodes CAWRGVAGITDTQYF.

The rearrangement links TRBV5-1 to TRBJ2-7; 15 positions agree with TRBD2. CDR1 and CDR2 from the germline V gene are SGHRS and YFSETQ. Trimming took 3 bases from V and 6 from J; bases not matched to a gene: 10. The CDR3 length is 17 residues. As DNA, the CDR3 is TGCGCCAGCAGCTCGGGACTAGCGGGAGGTACCCAGGGCGAGCAGTACTTC. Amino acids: CASSSGLAGGTQGEQYF.

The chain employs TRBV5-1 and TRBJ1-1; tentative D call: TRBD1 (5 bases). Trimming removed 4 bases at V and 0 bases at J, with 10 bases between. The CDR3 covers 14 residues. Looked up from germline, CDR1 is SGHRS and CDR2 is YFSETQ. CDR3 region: CASSRGTVNTEAFF. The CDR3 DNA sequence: TGCGCCAGCAGCCGGGGGACGGTGAACACTGAAGCTTTCTTT.

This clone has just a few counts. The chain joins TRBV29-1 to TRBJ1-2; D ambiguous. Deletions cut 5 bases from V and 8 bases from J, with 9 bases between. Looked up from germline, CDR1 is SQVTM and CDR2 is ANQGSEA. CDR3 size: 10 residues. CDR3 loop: CSVPFNGYTF. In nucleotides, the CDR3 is TGCAGCGTTCCTTTCAACGGCTACACCTTC.

DNA for the CDR3: TGTGCCAGTAGTATGGACAGGGAGGGACTCTACGAGCAGTACTTC. It encodes CASSMDREGLYEQYF. The chain uses TRBV19 and TRBJ2-7; maybe TRBD1 (8 bases). Trimming cost V 3 bases and J 3 bases, with 15 bases left between them. The germline gives CDR1 LNHDA, CDR2 SQIVND (reference sequence). The CDR3 runs to 15 residues.

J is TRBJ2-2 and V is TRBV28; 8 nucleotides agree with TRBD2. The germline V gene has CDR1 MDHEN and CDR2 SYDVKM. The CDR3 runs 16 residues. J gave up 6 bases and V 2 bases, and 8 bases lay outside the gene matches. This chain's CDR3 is CASSLPGGGRPGELFF. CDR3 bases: TGTGCCAGCAGTTTACCCGGCGGCGGGAGGCCCGGGGAGCTGTTTTTT.

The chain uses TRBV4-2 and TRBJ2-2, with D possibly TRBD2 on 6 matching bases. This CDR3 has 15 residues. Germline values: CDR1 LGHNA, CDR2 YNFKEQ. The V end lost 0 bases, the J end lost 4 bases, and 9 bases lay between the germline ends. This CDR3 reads CASSQDFGGTGELFF. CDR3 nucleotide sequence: TGTGCCAGCAGCCAAGATTTCGGGGGCACCGGGGAGCTGTTTTTT.

CDR3 sequence reads: CASRAGIKDTDTQYF. DNA for the CDR3: TGTGCCAGCAGAGCAGGGATTAAGGACACAGATACGCAGTATTTT. The rearrangement uses TRBV6-4 and TRBJ2-3; perhaps TRBD1 as D (5 bases). This CDR3 spans 15 amino acids. Germline CDR1 MRHNA, CDR2 SNTAGT. V gave up 6 bases and J gave up 2 bases, with 15 bases separating them.

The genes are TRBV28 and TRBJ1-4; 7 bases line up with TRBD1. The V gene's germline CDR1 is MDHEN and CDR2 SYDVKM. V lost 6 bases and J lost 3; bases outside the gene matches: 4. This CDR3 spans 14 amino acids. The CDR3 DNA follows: TGTGCCAGCAGCAAACAGGGGCCTAATGAAAAACTGTTTTTT. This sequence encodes CASSKQGPNEKLFF.

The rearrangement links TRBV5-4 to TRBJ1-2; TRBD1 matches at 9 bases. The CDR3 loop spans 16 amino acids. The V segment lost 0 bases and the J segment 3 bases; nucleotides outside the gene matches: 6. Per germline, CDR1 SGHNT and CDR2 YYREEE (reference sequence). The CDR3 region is CASSLGGTGLHYGYTF. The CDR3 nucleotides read TGTGCCAGCAGCTTGGGGGGGACAGGGCTCCACTATGGCTACACCTTC.

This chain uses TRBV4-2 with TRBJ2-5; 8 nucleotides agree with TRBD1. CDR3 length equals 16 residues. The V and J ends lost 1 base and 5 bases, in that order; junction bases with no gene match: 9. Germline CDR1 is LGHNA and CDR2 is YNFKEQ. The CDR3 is CASSQGGQGAWETQYF. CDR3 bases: TGTGCCAGCAGCCAAGGGGGTCAGGGGGCTTGGGAGACCCAGTACTTC.

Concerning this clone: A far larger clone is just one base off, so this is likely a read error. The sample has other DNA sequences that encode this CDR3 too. CDR3 nucleotide sequence: TGTGCCAGCAGCTTAGGGGCAGGTCTAGCCAAAAACATTCAGTACTTC. Protein: CASSLGAGLAKNIQYF. The chain combines TRBV7-2 with TRBJ2-4; D is unresolved. The CDR3 covers 16 residues. Per the germline V gene, CDR1 is SGHTA and CDR2 is FQGNSA. The germline V and J ends were trimmed by 1 base and 0 bases, with 10 bases remaining between them.

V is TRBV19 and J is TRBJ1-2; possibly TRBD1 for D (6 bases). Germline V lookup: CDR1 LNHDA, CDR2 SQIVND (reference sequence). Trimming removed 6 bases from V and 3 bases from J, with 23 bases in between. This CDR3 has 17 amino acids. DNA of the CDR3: TGTGCCAGTAGCCTCTGGGGACACCCGCTTGACTACTATGGCTACACCTTC. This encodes CASSLWGHPLDYYGYTF.

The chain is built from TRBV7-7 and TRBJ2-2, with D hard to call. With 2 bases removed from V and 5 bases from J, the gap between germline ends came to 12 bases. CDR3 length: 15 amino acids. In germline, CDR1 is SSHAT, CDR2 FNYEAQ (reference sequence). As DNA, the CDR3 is TGTGCCAGCAGCTTAAAAGCTGGGCTTACCGGGGAGCTGTTTTTT. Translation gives CASSLKAGLTGELFF.

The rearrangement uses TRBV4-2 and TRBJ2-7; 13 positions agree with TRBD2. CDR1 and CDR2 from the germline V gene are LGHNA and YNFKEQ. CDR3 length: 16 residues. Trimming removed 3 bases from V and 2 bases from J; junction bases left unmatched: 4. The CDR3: CASSQGTSGKPYEQYF. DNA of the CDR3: TGTGCCAGCAGCCAGGGGACTAGCGGGAAACCCTACGAGCAGTACTTC.